The 24 T cell receptor beta chains reported below all come from one sample, sequenced in a study of shared clonotypes between healthy human individuals. Assay: immunoSEQ multiplex PCR; the TCRdb copy retains only in-frame clones and omits some. This table holds more than 1,200,000 clones, around 98.5% found once. Input material: naive CD4+ T cells sorted from blood. Subset reported: CD45RA+ positively selected. The source of these receptors is a man aged 25-45 years in good health.

The chain is built from TRBV5-1 and TRBJ1-1; D is unclear. CDR1 SGHRS and CDR2 YFSETQ come from the germline V gene. V lost 1 base, J lost 3 bases, and 13 bases lay in between. CDR3 length: 15 amino acids. The CDR3 sequence is CASSLSARTYTEAFF. The CDR3 DNA reads TGCGCCAGCAGCTTGTCGGCCAGAACCTACACTGAAGCTTTCTTT. The full variable domain, with the rest looked up from reference TRBV5-1 and TRBJ1-1, is KAGVTQTPRYLIKTRGQQVTLSCSPISGHRSVSWYQQTPGQGLQFLFEYFSETQRNKGNFPGRFSGRQFSNSRSEMNVSTLELGDSALYLCASSLSARTYTEAFFGQGTRLTVV.

The chain links TRBV2 to TRBJ2-2, with TRBD1 matching 7 bases. Trimming at V came to 7 bases and at J to 0 bases, leaving 5 bases not matched to a gene. The CDR3 runs to 15 residues. Germline CDR1 SNHLY, CDR2 FYNNEI. The CDR3 DNA follows: TGTGCCAGCAACCCCAGGGGGACGAACACCGGGGAGCTGTTTTTT. Its translation is CASNPRGTNTGELFF.

V is TRBV15 and J is TRBJ1-5; TRBD1 matches at 7 bases. CDR3 length: 16 amino acids. Per germline, CDR1 LNHNV and CDR2 YYDKDF (reference sequence). The V and J ends lost 3 bases and 0 bases, in that order; junction bases with no gene match: 5. The CDR3 DNA reads as TGTGCCACCAGCAGGAACAGGGGTTATAGCAATCAGCCCCAGCATTTT. Translated, it gives CATSRNRGYSNQPQHF. Filled out from reference TRBV15 and TRBJ1-5, the complete variable domain reads DAMVIQNPRYQVTQFGKPVTLSCSQTLNHNVMYWYQQKSSQAPKLLFHYYDKDFNNEADTPDNFQSRRPNTSFCFLDIRSPGLGDTAMYLCATSRNRGYSNQPQHFGDGTRLSIL.

The chain recombines TRBV11-2 with TRBJ2-3; D not certain. The CDR3 runs 12 residues. Per the germline V gene, CDR1 is SGHAT and CDR2 is FQNNGV. Trimming removed 2 bases from V and 4 bases from J, with 4 bases in between. Here the CDR3 reads CASSLRADTQYF. The CDR3 DNA follows: TGTGCCAGCAGCTTAAGGGCAGATACGCAGTATTTT.

The genes are TRBV7-6 and TRBJ1-5; maybe TRBD1 (5 bases). The CDR3 contains 19 residues. Looked up from germline, CDR1 is SGHVS and CDR2 is FNYEAQ. With 5 bases removed from V and 0 bases from J, the gap between germline ends came to 23 bases. CDR3 region: CASSLPRREMPNSNQPQHF. In DNA form, the CDR3 reads TGTGCCAGCAGCCTTCCCCGCAGGGAGATGCCCAATAGCAATCAGCCCCAGCATTTT.

The genes are TRBV28 and TRBJ2-1, with D uncertain. V shed 2 bases and J shed 4 bases, with 9 bases lying between them. This CDR3 has 14 residues. The germline gives CDR1 MDHEN, CDR2 SYDVKM. CDR3 residues: CASSLPDAYNEQFF. In nucleotides, the CDR3 is TGTGCCAGCAGTTTACCGGACGCTTACAATGAGCAGTTCTTC.

This chain uses TRBV10-3 with TRBJ2-3, with 7 bases identical to TRBD1. CDR1 is ENHRY and CDR2 is SYGVKD in the germline V gene. The CDR3 covers 14 residues. V trimming: 6 bases; J trimming: 3 bases; junction bases outside the gene matches: 6. CDR3 DNA sequence: TGTGCCATCAGAGACAGGGCCCAGACAGATACGCAGTATTTT. Its translation is CAIRDRAQTDTQYF.

This sequence joins TRBV19 and TRBJ2-1, with unresolved D. Trimming cost V 3 bases and J 4 bases, with 25 bases left between them. The V gene's germline CDR1 is LNHDA and CDR2 SQIVND (reference sequence). CDR3 length: 19 residues. The CDR3 is CASSIALTEKRTRYNEQFF. DNA of the CDR3: TGTGCCAGTAGTATCGCCCTAACCGAAAAGCGTACCCGGTACAATGAGCAGTTCTTC.

This clone is a singleton in its sample. J is TRBJ1-4 and V is TRBV6-5; D perhaps matches TRBD1 (5 bases). Germline-derived CDR1 and CDR2 are MNHEY and SVGAGI. The CDR3 runs to 12 residues. Trimming shortened V by 8 bases and J by 5 bases, and 9 bases separated the two germline ends. This CDR3 is CASGHYNEKLFF. CDR3 sequence (DNA): TGTGCCAGCGGACACTACAATGAAAAACTGTTTTTT.

The chain recombines TRBV9 with TRBJ2-7; D is undetermined. V was clipped by 0 bases and J by 2 bases, with 9 bases between them. The CDR3 runs to 14 residues. CDR1 is SGDLS, CDR2 YYNGEE, per germline. The CDR3 nucleotides read TGTGCCAGCAGCGTAGAGCATGGGGCCTACGAGCAGTACTTC. The encoded protein is CASSVEHGAYEQYF.

This chain joins TRBV5-1 and TRBJ2-7; 9 bases map to TRBD2. Losses at the gene ends were 2 bases for V and 2 bases for J; bases not matched to a gene: 8. Germline loops: CDR1 SGHRS, CDR2 YFSETQ. The CDR3 loop spans 16 amino acids. CDR3 nucleotide sequence: TGCGCCAGCAGCTTCGGAAATAGCGGGAGACCCTACGAGCAGTACTTC. Its protein product is CASSFGNSGRPYEQYF.

The chain links TRBV5-1 to TRBJ2-5, with a tentative D call TRBD2 (6 bases). CDR3 length: 17 residues. Trimming took 0 bases from V and 2 from J, leaving 17 bases between them. The V gene's germline CDR1 is SGHRS and CDR2 YFSETQ. CDR3 sequence reads: CASSLAGVGGGQETQYF. CDR3 DNA sequence: TGCGCCAGCAGCTTGGCCGGGGTGGGAGGTGGACAAGAGACCCAGTACTTC. The full variable domain, completed using reference TRBV5-1 and TRBJ2-5, is KAGVTQTPRYLIKTRGQQVTLSCSPISGHRSVSWYQQTPGQGLQFLFEYFSETQRNKGNFPGRFSGRQFSNSRSEMNVSTLELGDSALYLCASSLAGVGGGQETQYFGPGTRLLVL.

The chain carries TRBV5-8 and TRBJ2-5; 8 nucleotides line up with TRBD2. The germline V gene has CDR1 SGHTS and CDR2 YDEGEE. CDR3 length: 15 residues. With 3 bases clipped from V and 6 bases from J, the junction kept 10 bases outside the gene matches. CDR3 residues: CASSWGLAGLKTQYF. CDR3 in DNA: TGTGCCAGCAGCTGGGGTCTAGCGGGTTTGAAGACCCAGTACTTC.

The chain has TRBV11-2 and TRBJ2-2; D unresolved. Germline V gene data show CDR1 as SGHAT and CDR2 as FQNNGV. The CDR3 runs to 14 residues. With 1 base removed from V and 4 bases from J, the gap between germline ends came to 7 bases. CDR3 DNA sequence: TGTGCCAGCAGCTTAGGCGGTCCCACCGGGGAGCTGTTTTTT. As protein: CASSLGGPTGELFF.

The V call is TRBV28, the J call TRBJ2-3; TRBD1 might be the D (5 bases). V gave up 5 bases and J gave up 2 bases, with 11 bases separating them. This CDR3 is 14 amino acids long. Germline V gene data show CDR1 as MDHEN and CDR2 as SYDVKM. CDR3 DNA sequence: TGTGCCAGCAGTAGCGCGGACAACACAGATACGCAGTATTTT. Encoded protein: CASSSADNTDTQYF.

The chain is built from TRBV30 and TRBJ2-3; D is ambiguous. Per germline, CDR1 GTSNPN and CDR2 SVGIG (reference sequence). The CDR3 extends over 12 amino acids. V gave up 5 bases and J gave up 4 bases, with 10 bases separating them. The CDR3 DNA reads as TGTGCCTGGGATATCGGGTCAGATACGCAGTATTTT. This codes for CAWDIGSDTQYF.

The gene calls are TRBV28 and TRBJ2-7; TRBD1 might be the D (6 bases). Germline values: CDR1 MDHEN, CDR2 SYDVKM. Trimming left V 4 bases short and J 3 bases short, with 13 bases between. The CDR3 loop spans 14 amino acids. The CDR3 DNA reads TGTGCCAGCAGTTCCCCGACAGGACTCTACGAGCAGTACTTC. The encoded protein is CASSSPTGLYEQYF.

The chain recombines TRBV7-8 with TRBJ2-3; 12 nucleotides agree with TRBD2. The CDR3 length is 15 residues. Trimming took 3 bases from V and 7 from J; bases not matched to a gene: 5. Germline CDR1 SGHVS, CDR2 FQNEAQ. CDR3 sequence (DNA): TGTGCCAGCAGCTTCCGACTAGCGGGAGCGTATACGCAGTATTTT. Translating gives CASSFRLAGAYTQYF.

The J gene is TRBJ2-1, the V gene TRBV2; tentatively, D is TRBD2 (5 bases). CDR1 SNHLY and CDR2 FYNNEI come from the germline V gene. The CDR3 consists of 18 residues. V lost 2 bases and J 10 bases, leaving 27 bases between the germline ends. The CDR3 loop reads CASSESRSRTPSRREQFF. The CDR3 bases are TGTGCCAGCAGTGAATCCCGGAGCAGGACTCCTTCGAGAAGGGAGCAGTTCTTC.

This clone was found once. This sequence joins TRBV5-1 and TRBJ2-1; TRBD2 aligns across 10 bases. The CDR3 covers 16 residues. The ends lost 3 bases at V and 1 base at J; junction bases unmatched: 4. Germline V CDR1 and CDR2: SGHRS, YFSETQ. Written as DNA, the CDR3 is TGCGCCAGCAGCTCGGGACTAGCGATTTCCTACAATGAGCAGTTCTTC. Its translation: CASSSGLAISYNEQFF.

The chain links TRBV4-1 to TRBJ2-7; D not certain. Between the trimmed V and J ends, which lost 1 base and 3 bases, there was a span of 16 bases. Per the germline V gene, CDR1 is MGHRA and CDR2 is YSYEKL. This CDR3 comprises 16 residues. CDR3 DNA: TGCGCCAGCAGCCAAGTCCCAAAGGGTTCGAACTACGAGCAGTACTTC. Protein product: CASSQVPKGSNYEQYF.

The V call is TRBV10-3, the J call TRBJ2-7; TRBD2 aligns across 14 bases. The germline CDR1 and CDR2 sequences are ENHRY and SYGVKD. There are 14 residues in the CDR3. The J segment lost 7 bases and the V segment lost 4 bases, leaving 3 bases of the junction unmatched. CDR3 residues: CAISAGLAGEEQYF. The DNA of the CDR3 is TGTGCCATCAGTGCGGGACTAGCGGGAGAAGAGCAGTACTTC.

V usage is TRBV5-1 and J usage is TRBJ2-1, with 9 bases fitting TRBD2. J was trimmed by 3 bases and V by 2 bases; bases with no gene match: 12. The germline gives CDR1 SGHRS, CDR2 YFSETQ. The CDR3 length is 18 residues. DNA for the CDR3: TGCGCCAGCAGCTTTTCCCCCGCGGGAGGGGATATCTACAATGAGCAGTTCTTC. Translating gives CASSFSPAGGDIYNEQFF.

The chain is built from TRBV28 and TRBJ1-1; no firm D call. The ends were cut back, 7 bases at V and 4 bases at J, with 13 bases in the middle. The germline CDR1 and CDR2 sequences are MDHEN and SYDVKM. The CDR3 contains 13 residues. The CDR3 region has the DNA TGTGCCAGCACCCACTTCAGGCGCACTGAAGCTTTCTTT. Encoded protein: CASTHFRRTEAFF.